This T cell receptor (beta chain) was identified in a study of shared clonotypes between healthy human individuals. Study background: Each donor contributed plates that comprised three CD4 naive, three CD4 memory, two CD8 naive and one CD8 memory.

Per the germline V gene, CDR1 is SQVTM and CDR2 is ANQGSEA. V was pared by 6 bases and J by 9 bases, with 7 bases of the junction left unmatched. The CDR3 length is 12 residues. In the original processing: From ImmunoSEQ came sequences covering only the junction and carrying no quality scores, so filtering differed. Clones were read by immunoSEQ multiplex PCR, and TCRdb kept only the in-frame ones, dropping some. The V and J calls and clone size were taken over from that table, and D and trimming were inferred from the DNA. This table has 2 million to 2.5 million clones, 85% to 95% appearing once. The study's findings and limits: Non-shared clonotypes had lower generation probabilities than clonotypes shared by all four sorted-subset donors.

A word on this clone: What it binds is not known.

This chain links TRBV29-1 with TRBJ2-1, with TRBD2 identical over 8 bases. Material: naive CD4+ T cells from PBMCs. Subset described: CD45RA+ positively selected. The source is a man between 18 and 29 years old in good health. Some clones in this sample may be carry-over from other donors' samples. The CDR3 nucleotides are TGCAGCGTGGCAGGACTAGCCACTGAGCAGTTCTTC. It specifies CSVAGLATEQFF.